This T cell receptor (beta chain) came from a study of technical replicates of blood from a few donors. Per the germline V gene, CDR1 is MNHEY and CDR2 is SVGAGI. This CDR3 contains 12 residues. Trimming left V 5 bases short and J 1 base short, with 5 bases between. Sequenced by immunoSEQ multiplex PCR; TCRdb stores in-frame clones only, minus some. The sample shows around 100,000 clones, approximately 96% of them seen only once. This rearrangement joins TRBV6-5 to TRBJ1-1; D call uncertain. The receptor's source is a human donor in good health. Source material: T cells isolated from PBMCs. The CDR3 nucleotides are TGTGCCAGCAGTAGCGGGAACACTGAAGCTTTCTTT. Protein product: CASSSGNTEAFF.